This TCR beta chain was recorded in a study of molecular identifiers for immune sequencing clone quantification. Study-wide results and caveats: Detecting spiked Jurkat TCR RNA from one cell among about a million naive cells was reportedly possible. It was shown that clones above 20 RNA copies held over 98% of effector molecules, but under 1% in naive cells.

A word on this clonotype: Its target is unknown.

It was with previously described methods and listed TCR primers that bulk TCR libraries were made. Via MiXCR, TCRdb re-called the PCR reads, giving one row per CDR3 protein. The sample lists some 100,000 distinct CDR3 sequences, roughly 34% seen once, with about 4.2% in the top ten. A CD8+CD4-CCR7+CD45RA+ phenotype served as the sorting definition for naive CD8 T cells. The sequence came from a human donor in good health. Some libraries in this study had Jurkat cell RNA spiked in. The sequenced sample was naive CD8+ T cells from blood, with Jurkat cell RNA spiked in. Described subset: FACS-sorted CD8+CD4-CCR7+CD45RA+ naive T cells.

In DNA form, the CDR3 reads TGTGCCAGCTCACCACCGCAGAGACTAAGGTCAGGACTAGCGGGAACTATACTGTACTTC. Translation gives CASSPPQRLRSGLAGTILYF. The chain has TRBV18 and TRBJ2-7; 12 nucleotides match TRBD2. This CDR3 comprises 20 residues. With V trimmed by 0 bases and J by 12 bases, 24 bases remained unmatched. Germline CDR1 KGHSH, CDR2 LQKENI.